Presented here are 30 T cell receptor beta chains from one specimen sequenced in a study of cytomegalovirus exposure and HLA in healthy donors (dated by TCRdb to 2016 to 2017). Library creation used the immunoSEQ multiplex PCR assay. TCRdb's version of the immuneACCESS table is confined to in-frame rearrangements and falls short of the full clone set. An unresolved V gene accounts for under half of the shortfall where checked; the remainder is of unknown origin. This sample comprises some 110,000 clones, roughly nine tenths of them detected only once. Roughly 4% of the sample is held by the ten biggest clonotypes. Source material: PBMCs. The source of these receptors is a woman aged 18 to 35 in good health and CMV-seropositive.

DNA for the CDR3: TGTGCCAGCGGTGGGGCGCCGGCCTACGAGCAGTACTTC. Protein sequence: CASGGAPAYEQYF. The chain carries TRBV6-1 and TRBJ2-7, with D tentatively TRBD1 (5 bases). V dropped 8 bases and J dropped 2 bases, with 13 bases sitting between them. The CDR3 spans 13 residues. CDR1 and CDR2 (germline): MNHNS, SASEGT.

CDR3 amino acids: CASGIQGRHNEQFF. In DNA form, the CDR3 reads TGTGCCAGCGGAATACAGGGTCGGCACAATGAGCAGTTCTTC. The genes are TRBV27 and TRBJ2-1, with a weak D call TRBD1 (6 bases). The CDR3 sequence is 14 residues long. Germline V gives CDR1 MNHEY, CDR2 SMNVEV (reference sequence). Trimming took 8 bases from V and 5 from J, leaving 16 bases between them.

This clone has just a few counts. The chain links TRBV29-1 to TRBJ1-1, with D perhaps TRBD1 (6 bases). Trimming took off 2 bases at V and 4 bases at J, with 11 bases between the two ends. CDR1 SQVTM and CDR2 ANQGSEA come from the germline V gene. The CDR3 consists of 13 residues. This CDR3 is CSVELRGATEAFF. CDR3 coding DNA: TGCAGCGTTGAACTTCGGGGGGCCACTGAAGCTTTCTTT. Complete variable domain (other parts from reference TRBV29-1 and TRBJ1-1): SAVISQKPSRDICQRGTSLTIQCQVDSQVTMMFWYRQQPGQSLTLIATANQGSEATYESGFVIDKFPISRPNLTFSTLTVSNMSPEDSSIYLCSVELRGATEAFFGQGTRLTVV.

This clone was seen more than once but under ten times. The chain recombines TRBV23-1 with TRBJ2-2, with a possible D match to TRBD2 (6 bases). TRBV23-1 is filed as an ORF, its function uncertain. Trimming pared 5 bases from V and 5 bases from J, leaving 6 bases between. The CDR3 is made up of 12 amino acids. CDR3 sequence (DNA): TGCGCCAGCAGTGGACTAACCGGGGAGCTGTTTTTT. Its protein product is CASSGLTGELFF.

The chain carries TRBV7-9 and TRBJ2-3; a possible D gene is TRBD1 (6 bases). From germline, CDR1 is SEHNR and CDR2 FQNEAQ (reference sequence). This CDR3 region has 14 residues. Trimming removed 7 bases from V and 3 bases from J, with 14 bases in between. CDR3 DNA sequence: TGTGCCAGCACGACGCAGGGGCCGACAGATACGCAGTATTTT. Its translation: CASTTQGPTDTQYF.

This clone was detected a few times. The sample carries other DNA sequences with the same CDR3. The rearrangement links TRBV15 to TRBJ2-7; D may be TRBD1 (5 bases). This CDR3 has 14 amino acids. The ends were cut back, 0 bases at V and 2 bases at J, with 8 bases in the middle. Germline V CDR1 and CDR2: LNHNV, YYDKDF (reference sequence). In DNA form, the CDR3 reads TGTGCCACCAGCAGAGATCAGGGCCCCTACGAGCAGTACTTC. Translating gives CATSRDQGPYEQYF.

In its sample, this clone was seen once. This chain connects TRBV19 to TRBJ2-1; D remains ambiguous. V was trimmed by 3 bases and J by 9 bases, leaving 9 bases between them. The CDR3 is 12 amino acids. Germline lookup yields CDR1 LNHDA and CDR2 SQIVND (reference sequence). Written as DNA, the CDR3 is TGTGCCAGTAGTATTGGCAGTCTTGAGCAGTTCTTC. Translated, it gives CASSIGSLEQFF.

The sample holds a few counts of this clone. This chain uses TRBV6-5 with TRBJ1-6; no definite D call. Looked up from germline, CDR1 is MNHEY and CDR2 is SVGAGI. V dropped 8 bases and J dropped 10 bases, with 18 bases sitting between them. The CDR3 length is 14 residues. The CDR3 loop reads CASEGAGQGSPLHF. In DNA, the CDR3 is TGTGCCAGCGAGGGCGCCGGGCAAGGCTCACCCCTCCACTTT.

The chain combines TRBV27 with TRBJ2-4, with 7 bases lining up with TRBD1. The V gene's germline CDR1 is MNHEY and CDR2 SMNVEV (reference sequence). V lost 1 base and J lost 1; bases outside the gene matches: 7. The CDR3 sequence is 17 residues long. The CDR3, as DNA: TGTGCCAGCAGTTTATGGCCCCAACAGGGGGCCAAAAACATTCAGTACTTC. It translates to CASSLWPQQGAKNIQYF.

The chain links TRBV11-2 to TRBJ2-5; possible D gene TRBD1, 5 bases. V lost 5 bases and J lost 4, with 8 bases in between. The CDR3 runs 12 residues. Germline assignment: CDR1 SGHAT and CDR2 FQNNGV. Here the CDR3 DNA reads TGTGCCAGCAGCGACACAGGAGAGACCCAGTACTTC. Translation: CASSDTGETQYF.

The V call is TRBV28, the J call TRBJ2-1, with a tentative D call TRBD1 (5 bases). Germline values: CDR1 MDHEN, CDR2 SYDVKM. This CDR3 is 15 amino acids long. With 10 bases removed from V and 2 bases from J, the gap between germline ends came to 18 bases. The CDR3 region has the DNA TGTGCCACCAGGAGAACGGCAGGGACCTACAATGAGCAGTTCTTC. Translation: CATRRTAGTYNEQFF.

The chain links TRBV5-1 to TRBJ2-5, with 7 bases fitting TRBD1. V lost 0 bases and J lost 5; bases outside the gene matches: 4. The CDR3 is 14 residues long. Germline V gene lookup returns CDR1 SGHRS and CDR2 YFSETQ. The CDR3 loop reads CASSLVQGSETQYF. The CDR3 nucleotides are TGCGCCAGCAGCTTGGTACAGGGGAGCGAGACCCAGTACTTC.

In this sample, this clone turned up once. The chain has TRBV5-1 and TRBJ2-6; D may be TRBD2 (6 bases). There are 17 residues in the CDR3. Deletions cut 0 bases from V and 1 base from J, with 11 bases between. Germline assignment: CDR1 SGHRS and CDR2 YFSETQ. The chain's CDR3 is CASSLAEGRSGANVLTF. In nucleotides, the CDR3 is TGCGCCAGCAGCTTGGCGGAGGGCCGATCTGGGGCCAACGTCCTGACTTTC.

V usage is TRBV19 and J usage is TRBJ2-2; 8 bases map to TRBD1. The germline V gene has CDR1 LNHDA and CDR2 SQIVND (reference sequence). This CDR3 contains 13 residues. V shed 10 bases and J 3 bases; nucleotides not matched to a gene: 4. The CDR3 nucleotides are TGTGCCACACGGACAGGGTACACCGGGGAGCTGTTTTTT. As protein: CATRTGYTGELFF.

V is TRBV2 and J is TRBJ2-2; 11 bases align to TRBD2. Unmatched junction bases numbered 11, after V lost 10 bases and J lost 7 bases. CDR1 SNHLY and CDR2 FYNNEI come from the germline V gene. The CDR3 runs 15 residues. The CDR3 region has the DNA TGTGCCATCTTGGGACTAGCGGCCAGCGGCGGGGAGCTGTTTTTT. It is translated as CAILGLAASGGELFF.

The genes are TRBV19 and TRBJ2-1; 9 positions agree with TRBD2. CDR3 length equals 17 residues. V dropped 1 base and J dropped 7; count of bases not matched to a gene: 11. CDR1 is LNHDA, CDR2 SQIVND, per germline (reference sequence). The CDR3 coding sequence is TGTGCCAGTAGTATAGTCCCTAGCGGGACCGGAGGAAATGAGCAGTTCTTC. It translates to CASSIVPSGTGGNEQFF.

The chain employs TRBV11-2 and TRBJ2-1, with 11 bases aligning to TRBD2. CDR1 is SGHAT and CDR2 is FQNNGV in the germline V gene. Trimming removed 3 bases from V and 4 bases from J; junction bases left unmatched: 5. CDR3 size: 16 residues. CDR3 in amino acids: CASSLTSGKGYNEQFF. For the CDR3, the DNA is TGTGCCAGCAGCTTGACTAGCGGGAAGGGTTACAATGAGCAGTTCTTC. The variable domain in full, with the rest retrieved from reference TRBV11-2 and TRBJ2-1, is EAGVAQSPRYKIIEKRQSVAFWCNPISGHATLYWYQQILGQGPKLLIQFQNNGVVDDSQLPKDRFSAERLKGVDSTLKIQPAKLEDSAVYLCASSLTSGKGYNEQFFGPGTRLTVL.

The chain employs TRBV7-9 and TRBJ2-1, with 9 bases identical to TRBD1. The V gene end was trimmed by 4 bases and the J gene end by 6 bases; junction bases not matched to a gene: 10. Per the germline V gene, CDR1 is SEHNR and CDR2 is FQNEAQ (reference sequence). This CDR3 region has 16 residues. The CDR3 sequence: CASSYSGTGPINEQFF. DNA of the CDR3: TGTGCCAGCAGCTACTCCGGGACAGGGCCGATCAATGAGCAGTTCTTC.

This clone was seen just once. The rearrangement joins TRBV25-1 to TRBJ2-3; a weak D match, TRBD1 (6 bases). Per the germline V gene, CDR1 is MGHDK and CDR2 is SYGVNS. Trimming removed 4 bases from V and 6 bases from J, with 8 bases in between. The CDR3 runs 12 residues. The CDR3 bases are TGTGCCAGCAGTGTAACAGGGGATACGCAGTATTTT. Protein sequence: CASSVTGDTQYF.

V and J are TRBV19 and TRBJ1-5; 7 nucleotides line up with TRBD1. Per germline, CDR1 LNHDA and CDR2 SQIVND (reference sequence). CDR3 length: 15 residues. The V gene end was trimmed by 4 bases and the J gene end by 10 bases; junction bases not matched to a gene: 13. CDR3 DNA sequence: TGTGCCAGTAGTACTTACCGCCAGACAGGGCGTCCCCAGCATTTT. Its translation: CASSTYRQTGRPQHF.

The CDR3 DNA reads as TGTGCCAGCAGCCCCCGCCTAGCGACTAGCACAGATACGCAGTATTTT. Translation gives CASSPRLATSTDTQYF. The rearrangement uses TRBV11-2 and TRBJ2-3, with D perhaps matching TRBD2 (6 bases). Germline loops: CDR1 SGHAT, CDR2 FQNNGV. This CDR3 has 16 residues. Trimming pared 5 bases from V and 0 bases from J, leaving 15 bases between.

The chain joins TRBV9 to TRBJ1-2, with D possibly being TRBD1 (5 bases). Germline V gene data show CDR1 as SGDLS and CDR2 as YYNGEE. The V end lost 4 bases, the J end lost 5 bases, and 21 bases lay between the germline ends. This CDR3 contains 16 residues. The CDR3 DNA is TGTGCCAGCAGCAAAGGGGCCTCTGGGTTGCCTTATGGCTACACCTTC. Protein sequence: CASSKGASGLPYGYTF.

The chain combines TRBV5-1 with TRBJ2-7; 10 nucleotides agree with TRBD1. Germline values: CDR1 SGHRS, CDR2 YFSETQ. The CDR3 consists of 13 residues. V trimming: 2 bases; J trimming: 7 bases; junction bases outside the gene matches: 3. The DNA of the CDR3 is TGCGCCAGCAGCTTTGACAGGGGGCCAGAGCAGTACTTC. It codes for CASSFDRGPEQYF.

The CDR3 DNA reads as TGCGCCAGCAGTGAACAGGGCATTAACTACGAGCAGTACTTC. Protein sequence: CASSEQGINYEQYF. The chain is built from TRBV10-2 and TRBJ2-7; tentative D call: TRBD1 (6 bases). The CDR3 covers 14 residues. Germline CDR1 reads WSHSY; CDR2 reads SAAADI. V lost 3 bases to trimming and J lost 3 bases, with 12 bases between them.

This clone was seen just once. The chain joins TRBV6-1 to TRBJ2-3, with a tentative D call TRBD1 (6 bases). CDR1 is MNHNS and CDR2 is SASEGT in the germline V gene. The CDR3 runs to 15 residues. The germline V and J ends were trimmed by 7 bases and 1 base, with 15 bases remaining between them. CDR3 bases: TGTGCCAGCATTCCGGGGACACTTCGCACAGATACGCAGTATTTT. It encodes CASIPGTLRTDTQYF.

This chain connects TRBV6-1 to TRBJ2-3; 8 bases fit TRBD1. The V gene's germline CDR1 is MNHNS and CDR2 SASEGT. The V gene end was trimmed by 6 bases and the J gene end by 5 bases; junction bases not matched to a gene: 16. The CDR3 is 17 amino acids. The DNA of the CDR3 is TGTGCCAGCAGAGAAAGACCGACAGGGGTCGGTGTAGATACGCAGTATTTT. It encodes CASRERPTGVGVDTQYF.

This chain connects TRBV5-1 to TRBJ2-3, with 7 bases identical to TRBD2. V shed 3 bases and J 2 bases; nucleotides not matched to a gene: 6. This CDR3 spans 15 amino acids. Germline V gene sequence: CDR1 SGHRS, CDR2 YFSETQ. The CDR3 region is CASSSLAADTDTQYF. The CDR3 coding sequence is TGCGCCAGCAGCTCCCTAGCGGCGGACACAGATACGCAGTATTTT.

This chain joins TRBV28 and TRBJ2-7; no definite D call. Per the germline V gene, CDR1 is MDHEN and CDR2 is SYDVKM. CDR3 length equals 11 residues. V lost 8 bases to trimming and J lost 9 bases, with 14 bases between them. The CDR3 spells CASSSVLAQYF. As DNA, the CDR3 is TGTGCCAGCTCTTCCGTATTGGCGCAGTACTTC.

This sequence joins TRBV9 and TRBJ1-2, with D unclear. V dropped 0 bases and J dropped 1 base, with 7 bases sitting between them. The CDR3 loop spans 14 amino acids. Germline V gene lookup returns CDR1 SGDLS and CDR2 YYNGEE. CDR3 protein: CASSVDPVNYGYTF. DNA for the CDR3: TGTGCCAGCAGCGTAGATCCGGTTAACTATGGCTACACCTTC.

The V call is TRBV19, the J call TRBJ2-7; D remains ambiguous. CDR3 length equals 14 residues. V shed 5 bases and J shed 0 bases, with 11 bases lying between them. The germline V gene has CDR1 LNHDA and CDR2 SQIVND (reference sequence). CDR3 nucleotides: TGTGCCAGTAGTTCGATAGAGAACTCCTACGAGCAGTACTTC. It translates to CASSSIENSYEQYF.